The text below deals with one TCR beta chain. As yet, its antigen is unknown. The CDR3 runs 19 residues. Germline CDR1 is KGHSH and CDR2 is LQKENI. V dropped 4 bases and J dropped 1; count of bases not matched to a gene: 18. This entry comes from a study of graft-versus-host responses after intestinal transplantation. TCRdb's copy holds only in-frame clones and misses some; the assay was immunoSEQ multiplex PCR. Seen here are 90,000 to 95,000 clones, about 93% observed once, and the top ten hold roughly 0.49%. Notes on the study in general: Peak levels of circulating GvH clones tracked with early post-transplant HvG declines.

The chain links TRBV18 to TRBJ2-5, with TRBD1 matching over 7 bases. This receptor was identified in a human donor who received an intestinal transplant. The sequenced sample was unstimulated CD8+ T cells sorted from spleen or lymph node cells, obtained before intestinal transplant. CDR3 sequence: CASSHNRQGEGTSQETQYF. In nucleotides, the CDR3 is TGTGCCAGCTCACACAACCGACAGGGAGAGGGTACATCCCAAGAGACCCAGTACTTC.